These 27 T cell receptor beta chains share one sample of origin, sequenced in a study of early T cells in non-severe SARS-CoV-2 infection. TCRdb ran MiXCR on the 5' RACE reads and lists one entry per CDR3 protein. The data contain almost 30,000 distinct CDR3 sequences, less than 7.5% of them seen just once; the ten biggest clones take up more than 4.5%. Material: whole blood. These receptors originate from an adult who was a healthcare worker with PCR-confirmed SARS-CoV-2 infection or an uninfected control (not recorded which).

In this sample, this clonotype turned up a few times. The J gene is TRBJ2-3, the V gene TRBV7-6; TRBD2 might be the D (5 bases). The CDR3 spans 15 residues. Trimming left V 5 bases short and J 0 bases short, with 12 bases between. Germline V gene data show CDR1 as SGHVS and CDR2 as FNYEAQ. CDR3 loop: CASSLWTGSTDTQYF. In nucleotides, the CDR3 is TGTGCCAGCAGCCTGTGGACGGGGAGCACAGATACGCAGTATTTT.

This clonotype was observed many times. The rearrangement joins TRBV2 to TRBJ2-2; D may be TRBD2 (6 bases). This CDR3 contains 14 residues. CDR1 and CDR2 from the germline V gene are SNHLY and FYNNEI. V was clipped by 7 bases and J by 7 bases, with 16 bases between them. This CDR3 is CASKGQGGGGELFF. Written as DNA, the CDR3 is TGTGCCAGCAAGGGGCAGGGAGGTGGCGGGGAGCTGTTTTTT.

Only a few counts were recorded for this clonotype. CDR3 protein: CASSHTGSAYEQYF. As DNA, the CDR3 is TGTGCCAGCAGTCATACTGGGAGCGCCTACGAGCAGTACTTC. The rearrangement uses TRBV6-1 and TRBJ2-7; the D gene is possibly TRBD2 (5 bases). The CDR3 spans 14 residues. Germline values: CDR1 MNHNS, CDR2 SASEGT. The ends were cut back, 5 bases at V and 2 bases at J, with 13 bases in the middle.

The sample holds many counts of this clonotype. The J gene is TRBJ1-3, the V gene TRBV7-6; no reliable D call. The CDR3 sequence is 15 residues long. Trimming shortened V by 5 bases and J by 4 bases, and 15 bases separated the two germline ends. The germline V gene encodes CDR1 SGHVS and CDR2 FNYEAQ. The DNA for the CDR3 is TGTGCCAGCAGCCCGATGCCGGTAGACGGAAACACCATATATTTT. This encodes CASSPMPVDGNTIYF.

J is TRBJ2-1 and V is TRBV10-3; TRBD2 agrees at 8 bases. CDR3 size: 14 residues. Germline assignment: CDR1 ENHRY and CDR2 SYGVKD. V trimming: 7 bases; J trimming: 4 bases; junction bases outside the gene matches: 6. The CDR3 reads CAINTGLGYNEQFF. The CDR3, as DNA: TGTGCCATCAATACGGGACTAGGATACAATGAGCAGTTCTTC.

This clonotype has ten or more counts. The V and J genes are TRBV27 and TRBJ2-5; 7 nucleotides agree with TRBD1. The CDR3 is 15 amino acids. The ends lost 4 bases at V and 1 base at J; junction bases unmatched: 6. Germline CDR1 MNHEY, CDR2 SMNVEV (reference sequence). The CDR3 sequence is CASSWGEGAQETQYF. The CDR3 DNA sequence: TGTGCCAGCAGTTGGGGCGAGGGGGCCCAAGAGACCCAGTACTTC.

The chain couples TRBV28 to TRBJ2-3, with D possibly matching TRBD1 (5 bases). Trimming shortened V by 2 bases and J by 2 bases, and 8 bases separated the two germline ends. Germline CDR1 reads MDHEN; CDR2 reads SYDVKM. The CDR3 runs 14 residues. The CDR3 is CASSLVGDTDTQYF. The CDR3 coding sequence is TGTGCCAGCAGTTTAGTAGGGGACACAGATACGCAGTATTTT.

In this sample, this clonotype turned up many times. V gene TRBV12-5 combines with J gene TRBJ1-5; D call uncertain. The length of the CDR3 is 15 residues. V was cut by 1 base and J by 3 bases, with 10 bases left in between. Germline V gene lookup returns CDR1 LGHNT and CDR2 FRNRAP. CDR3 region: CASGLDSVDNQPQHF. CDR3 sequence (DNA): TGTGCTAGTGGTTTGGACAGCGTGGACAATCAGCCCCAGCATTTT.

The table lists this clonotype with many counts. The chain carries TRBV10-3 and TRBJ2-1; 14 bases agree with TRBD2. The V and J ends lost 10 bases and 0 bases, in that order; junction bases with no gene match: 8. Germline CDR1 reads ENHRY; CDR2 reads SYGVKD. The CDR3 contains 17 residues. In DNA form, the CDR3 reads TGTGCCAGCGGACTAGCGGGGGGCGGAAGCTCCTACAATGAGCAGTTCTTC. This codes for CASGLAGGGSSYNEQFF.

This clonotype was found many times. The rearrangement links TRBV20-1 to TRBJ2-5; D remains unclear. The CDR3 consists of 15 residues. The germline gives CDR1 DFQATT, CDR2 SNEGSKA (reference sequence). V was cut by 3 bases and J by 2 bases, with 16 bases left in between. CDR3 region: CSASVSLPPQETQYF. As DNA, the CDR3 is TGCAGTGCTAGTGTCAGCTTACCTCCTCAAGAGACCCAGTACTTC.

This clonotype was observed many times. The genes are TRBV9 and TRBJ2-3, with 10 bases lining up with TRBD1. In germline, CDR1 is SGDLS, CDR2 YYNGEE. This CDR3 is 16 amino acids long. V was clipped by 4 bases and J by 3 bases; unmatched bases: 8. The CDR3 DNA reads as TGTGCCAGCAGCATCGTCCGGGACAGGGGAACAGATACGCAGTATTTT. Its translation is CASSIVRDRGTDTQYF.

This clonotype showed up just a few times. The rearrangement joins TRBV20-1 to TRBJ2-5; D gene uncertain. CDR3 length equals 11 residues. The germline V and J ends were trimmed by 2 bases and 5 bases, with 6 bases remaining between them. Looked up from germline, CDR1 is DFQATT and CDR2 is SNEGSKA (reference sequence). The CDR3 reads CSARFRETQYF. The CDR3 DNA reads TGCAGTGCTAGATTCAGGGAGACCCAGTACTTC.

This clonotype has ten or more counts. The chain carries TRBV29-1 and TRBJ2-1, with D perhaps assigned TRBD1 or TRBD2 (7 bases each). The CDR3 is 17 residues long. CDR1 is SQVTM, CDR2 ANQGSEA, per germline. The V end was cut by 1 base, the J end by 2 bases, with 18 bases between. The CDR3 is CSVEGGRGPETYNEQFF. The DNA for the CDR3 is TGCAGCGTTGAAGGAGGGAGGGGGCCCGAAACCTACAATGAGCAGTTCTTC.

This clonotype was counted many times. The chain is built from TRBV28 and TRBJ2-1; no definite D call. CDR3 size: 14 residues. The V gene lost 6 bases and the J gene lost 0 bases, with 9 bases spanning the gap. Germline CDR1 and CDR2: MDHEN and SYDVKM. The CDR3 loop is CASSKRYSYNEQFF. The CDR3, as DNA: TGTGCCAGCAGCAAAAGGTACTCCTACAATGAGCAGTTCTTC.

This clonotype came up many times. The CDR3 loop is CAALDRVVGSPLHF. DNA for the CDR3: TGTGCCGCGCTAGACAGGGTAGTAGGTTCACCCCTCCACTTT. The J gene is TRBJ1-6, the V gene TRBV6-6; TRBD1 agrees at 7 bases. The V gene's germline CDR1 is MNHNY and CDR2 SVGAGI (reference sequence). This CDR3 region has 14 residues. Trimming at V came to 11 bases and at J to 9 bases, leaving 13 bases not matched to a gene.

This clonotype was counted many times. The chain uses TRBV29-1 and TRBJ2-5; D remains ambiguous. The CDR3 has 14 residues. In germline, CDR1 is SQVTM, CDR2 ANQGSEA. V dropped 2 bases and J dropped 11 bases, with 21 bases sitting between them. The CDR3 nucleotides read TGCAGCGTTGAATCCATAGGGCCGGACGCGCCTCAGTACTTC. This gives the protein CSVESIGPDAPQYF.

This clonotype was recorded many times. The genes are TRBV4-3 and TRBJ2-2; TRBD1 matches at 10 bases. CDR3 length equals 17 residues. V shed 0 bases and J 7 bases; nucleotides not matched to a gene: 8. Germline lookup yields CDR1 LGHNA and CDR2 YSLEER. CDR3 sequence reads: CASSQDRGQGLIGELFF. The DNA for the CDR3 is TGCGCCAGCAGCCAAGATCGGGGACAGGGGTTAATCGGGGAGCTGTTTTTT.

This chain uses TRBV10-3 with TRBJ1-2; D gene ambiguous. Germline CDR1 reads ENHRY; CDR2 reads SYGVKD. Trimming cost V 6 bases and J 3 bases, with 14 bases left between them. There are 14 residues in the CDR3. The CDR3 protein is CAISAARKDYGYTF. CDR3 DNA sequence: TGTGCCATCAGCGCGGCCAGGAAGGACTATGGCTACACCTTC.

This clonotype has a count of ten or more. The chain employs TRBV4-3 and TRBJ2-6; D may be TRBD1 (6 bases). Trimming stripped 0 bases from V and 4 bases from J, with 19 bases between. CDR3 length: 19 amino acids. Germline V gene data show CDR1 as LGHNA and CDR2 as YSLEER. The CDR3 bases are TGCGCCAGCAGCCAAGATCTCTCGACAGGTGCTCCCGGGGCCAACGTCCTGACTTTC. Protein: CASSQDLSTGAPGANVLTF.

The sample holds many counts of this clonotype. The chain uses TRBV7-2 and TRBJ2-3; D is ambiguous. V lost 1 base and J 5 bases, leaving 13 bases between the germline ends. The CDR3 spans 15 residues. The germline CDR1 and CDR2 sequences are SGHTA and FQGNSA. CDR3 bases: TGTGCCAGCAGCTTAGAGCCAGGAAGTGGAGATACGCAGTATTTT. Protein: CASSLEPGSGDTQYF.

This clonotype has at least ten counts. The chain couples TRBV19 to TRBJ2-1; 7 nucleotides line up with TRBD2. Per germline, CDR1 LNHDA and CDR2 SQIVND (reference sequence). This CDR3 has 18 residues. The V and J ends lost 3 bases and 3 bases, in that order; junction bases with no gene match: 14. CDR3: CASSILFRAGDLYNEQFF. Here the CDR3 DNA reads TGTGCCAGTAGTATTCTATTCAGGGCGGGGGACCTCTACAATGAGCAGTTCTTC. The full variable domain, with the rest looked up from reference TRBV19 and TRBJ2-1, is DGGITQSPKYLFRKEGQNVTLSCEQNLNHDAMYWYRQDPGQGLRLIYYSQIVNDFQKGDIAEGYSVSREKKESFPLTVTSAQKNPTAFYLCASSILFRAGDLYNEQFFGPGTRLTVL.

This clonotype was recorded many times. This chain joins TRBV4-2 and TRBJ1-2; no clear D gene. This CDR3 comprises 17 residues. V was trimmed by 0 bases and J by 9 bases, leaving 23 bases between them. CDR1 and CDR2 (germline): LGHNA, YNFKEQ. The CDR3 coding sequence is TGTGCCAGCAGCCAAGAAATGGTCGGAGGGCTCTGGATCCGCTACACCTTC. It translates to CASSQEMVGGLWIRYTF.

Only a few counts were recorded for this clonotype. This sequence joins TRBV20-1 and TRBJ2-3, with a weak D call TRBD2 (7 bases). Per germline, CDR1 DFQATT and CDR2 SNEGSKA (reference sequence). The CDR3 consists of 14 residues. The V and J ends lost 7 bases and 0 bases respectively, with 14 bases between them. The CDR3 sequence: CSGRGASSTDTQYF. The CDR3 coding sequence is TGCAGTGGCCGGGGGGCATCTAGCACAGATACGCAGTATTTT.

This clonotype was seen ten or more times. V usage is TRBV7-2 and J usage is TRBJ2-5; TRBD1 aligns across 7 bases. This CDR3 region has 13 residues. Germline-derived CDR1 and CDR2 are SGHTA and FQGNSA. The junction had 4 bases not matched to a gene; V was cut back by 6 bases and J by 3 bases. The CDR3 DNA reads as TGTGCCAGCAGTTGGGACAGAAAAGAGACCCAGTACTTC. As protein: CASSWDRKETQYF.

This clonotype was counted ten times or more. The J gene is TRBJ1-6, the V gene TRBV20-1; D remains unclear. Trimming took 3 bases from V and 10 from J, leaving 13 bases between them. Germline CDR1 is DFQATT and CDR2 is SNEGSKA (reference sequence). This CDR3 comprises 13 residues. The CDR3 here is CSARRGGSSPLHF. CDR3 bases: TGCAGTGCTAGGCGGGGAGGGTCCTCACCCCTCCACTTT.

The sample holds many counts of this clonotype. The chain links TRBV19 to TRBJ1-4; weak D call: TRBD1 (6 bases). The CDR3 loop spans 16 amino acids. Trimming pared 7 bases from V and 3 bases from J, leaving 18 bases between. CDR1 and CDR2 (germline): LNHDA, SQIVND (reference sequence). The CDR3, as DNA: TGTGCCAGTACCCGACAGGTCTCACCCTCTAATGAAAAACTGTTTTTT. It is translated as CASTRQVSPSNEKLFF.

This rearrangement joins TRBV7-9 to TRBJ2-7; weak D call: TRBD1 (5 bases). Germline assignment: CDR1 SEHNR and CDR2 FQNEAQ (reference sequence). V was clipped by 3 bases and J by 3 bases, with 15 bases between them. The CDR3 sequence is 15 residues long. CDR3 loop: CASSLSEGAFYEQYF. The CDR3 region has the DNA TGTGCCAGCAGCTTGAGTGAAGGGGCCTTCTACGAGCAGTACTTC.